The TCR beta chain described here comes from a study of OX40 agonist ivuxolimab in advanced cancers. A word on this clone: As yet, its antigen is unknown.

Germline-derived CDR1 and CDR2 are SGHNT and YYREEE (reference sequence). V dropped 4 bases and J dropped 5; count of bases not matched to a gene: 8. The CDR3 consists of 14 residues. Profiled with immunoSEQ multiplex PCR; TCRdb holds only in-frame clones, not every one. Altogether some 50,000 clones are present, 82% being singletons, with the ten largest covering approximately 1.8%. Findings of the study overall: Relative to CD4+, CD8+ T cells held more expanded clones on average.

The sequence came from an adult with an advanced solid tumor such as melanoma, head and neck, liver or kidney cancer. The input for sequencing was CD4+ or CD8+ T cells sorted from blood, taken in a trial of the OX40 agonist ivuxolimab. The chain combines TRBV5-4 with TRBJ1-1, with 7 bases aligning to TRBD1. The CDR3 nucleotides read TGTGCCAGCAGCGTGGGACAGCGGGAAACTGAAGCTTTCTTT. Residues: CASSVGQRETEAFF.